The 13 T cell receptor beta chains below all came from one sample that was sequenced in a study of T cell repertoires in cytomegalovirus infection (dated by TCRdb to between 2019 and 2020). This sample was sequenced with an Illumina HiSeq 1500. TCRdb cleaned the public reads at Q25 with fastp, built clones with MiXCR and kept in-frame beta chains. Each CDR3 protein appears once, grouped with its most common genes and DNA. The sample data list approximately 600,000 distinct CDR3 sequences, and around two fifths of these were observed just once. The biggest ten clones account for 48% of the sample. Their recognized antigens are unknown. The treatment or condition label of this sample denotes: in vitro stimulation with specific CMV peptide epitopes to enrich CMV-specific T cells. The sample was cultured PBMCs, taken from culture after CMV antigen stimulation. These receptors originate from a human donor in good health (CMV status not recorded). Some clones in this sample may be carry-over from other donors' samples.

CDR3 sequence (DNA): TGCAGTGCTCGATCGCGCGGAACAAGCCTCCGGGAGCAGTACTTC. This gives the protein CSARSRGTSLREQYF. V gene TRBV20-1 combines with J gene TRBJ2-7; no clear D. Trimming took 5 bases from V and 7 from J, leaving 24 bases between them. From germline, CDR1 is DFQATT and CDR2 SNEGSKA (reference sequence). The CDR3 totals 15 residues.

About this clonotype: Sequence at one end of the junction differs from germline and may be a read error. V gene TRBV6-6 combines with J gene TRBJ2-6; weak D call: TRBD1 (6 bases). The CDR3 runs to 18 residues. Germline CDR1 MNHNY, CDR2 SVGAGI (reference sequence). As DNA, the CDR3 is TGTGCGAGCATTGCTGGGACACCGACCTTCTCTGGGGCCAACGTCCTGACTTTC. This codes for CASIAGTPTFSGANVLTF.

CDR3 sequence: CASSRQLNNEKLFF. CDR3 coding DNA: TGTGCCAGCAGTCGACAGCTCAACAATGAAAAACTGTTTTTT. The chain carries TRBV27 and TRBJ1-4, with D possibly matching TRBD1 (5 bases). The germline gives CDR1 MNHEY, CDR2 SMNVEV (reference sequence). Trimming shortened V by 5 bases and J by 5 bases, and 12 bases separated the two germline ends. The CDR3 is 14 amino acids.

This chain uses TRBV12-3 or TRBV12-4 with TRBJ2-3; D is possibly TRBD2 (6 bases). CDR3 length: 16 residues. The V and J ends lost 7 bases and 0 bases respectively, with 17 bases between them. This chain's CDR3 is CASTPGLEPSTDTQYF. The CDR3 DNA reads TGTGCCAGCACCCCGGGACTCGAACCTAGCACAGATACGCAGTATTTT.

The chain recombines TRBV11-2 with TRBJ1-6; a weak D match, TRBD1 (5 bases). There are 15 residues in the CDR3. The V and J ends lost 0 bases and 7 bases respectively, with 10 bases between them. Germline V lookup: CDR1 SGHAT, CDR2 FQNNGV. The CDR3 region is CASSLEGRENSPLHF. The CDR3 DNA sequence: TGTGCCAGCAGCTTAGAGGGCAGGGAAAATTCACCCCTCCACTTT.

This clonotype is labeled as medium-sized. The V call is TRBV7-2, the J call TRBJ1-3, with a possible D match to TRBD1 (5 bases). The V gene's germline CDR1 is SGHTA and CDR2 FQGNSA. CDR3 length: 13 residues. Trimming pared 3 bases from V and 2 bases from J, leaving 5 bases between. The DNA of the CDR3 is TGTGCCAGCAGCTTGGGGGCTGGAAACACCATATATTTT. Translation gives CASSLGAGNTIYF.

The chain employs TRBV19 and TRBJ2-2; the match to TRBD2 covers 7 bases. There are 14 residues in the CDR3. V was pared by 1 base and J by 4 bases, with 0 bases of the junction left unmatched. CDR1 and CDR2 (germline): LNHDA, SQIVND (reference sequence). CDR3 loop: CASSIVAGTGELFF. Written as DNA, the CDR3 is TGTGCCAGTAGTATAGTAGCGGGCACCGGGGAGCTGTTTTTT. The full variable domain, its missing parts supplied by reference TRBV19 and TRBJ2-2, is DGGITQSPKYLFRKEGQNVTLSCEQNLNHDAMYWYRQDPGQGLRLIYYSQIVNDFQKGDIAEGYSVSREKKESFPLTVTSAQKNPTAFYLCASSIVAGTGELFFGEGSRLTVL.

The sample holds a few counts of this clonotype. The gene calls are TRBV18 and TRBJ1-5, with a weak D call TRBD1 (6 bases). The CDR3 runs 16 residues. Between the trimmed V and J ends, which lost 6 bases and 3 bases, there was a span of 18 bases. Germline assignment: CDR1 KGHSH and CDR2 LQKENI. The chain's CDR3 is CASSRPGTQYNQPQHF. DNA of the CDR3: TGTGCCAGCTCCCGCCCCGGGACACAGTACAATCAGCCCCAGCATTTT.

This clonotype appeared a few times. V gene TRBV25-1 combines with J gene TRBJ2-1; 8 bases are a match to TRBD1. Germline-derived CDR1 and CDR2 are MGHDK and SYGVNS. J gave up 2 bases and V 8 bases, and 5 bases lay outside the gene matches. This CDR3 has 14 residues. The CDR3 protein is CASRYRGAYNEQFF. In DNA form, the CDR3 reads TGTGCCAGCCGATACAGGGGGGCCTACAATGAGCAGTTCTTC.

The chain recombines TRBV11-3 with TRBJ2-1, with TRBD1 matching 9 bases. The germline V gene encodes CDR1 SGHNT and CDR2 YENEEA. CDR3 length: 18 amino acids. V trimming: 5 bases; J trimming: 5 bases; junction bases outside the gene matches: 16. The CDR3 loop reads CASSPGPPRGTGNNEQFF. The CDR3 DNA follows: TGTGCCAGCAGCCCTGGCCCGCCCCGCGGGACAGGGAACAATGAGCAGTTCTTC.

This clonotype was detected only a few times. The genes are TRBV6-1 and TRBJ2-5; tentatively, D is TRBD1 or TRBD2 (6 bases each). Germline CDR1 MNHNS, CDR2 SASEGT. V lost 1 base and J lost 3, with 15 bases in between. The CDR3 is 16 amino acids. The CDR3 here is CASSEGGWGAEETQYF. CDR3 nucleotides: TGTGCCAGCAGTGAAGGGGGGTGGGGGGCCGAAGAGACCCAGTACTTC.

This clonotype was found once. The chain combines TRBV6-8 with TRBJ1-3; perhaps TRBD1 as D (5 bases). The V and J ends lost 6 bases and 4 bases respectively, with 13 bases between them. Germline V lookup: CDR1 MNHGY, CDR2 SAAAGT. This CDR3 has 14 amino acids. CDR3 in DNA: TGTGCCAGCAGCGGGGCCCCCGGGGGAAACACCATATATTTT. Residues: CASSGAPGGNTIYF.

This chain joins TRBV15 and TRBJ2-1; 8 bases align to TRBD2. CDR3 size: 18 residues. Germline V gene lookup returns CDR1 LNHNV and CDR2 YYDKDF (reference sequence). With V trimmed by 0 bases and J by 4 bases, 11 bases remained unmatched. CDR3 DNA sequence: TGTGCCACCAGCAGAGACCCAAGACTAGCGCAAGATTACAATGAGCAGTTCTTC. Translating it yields CATSRDPRLAQDYNEQFF.